This T cell receptor beta chain stems from a study of blood T cell repertoires in COVID-19. Study-wide background: The United States, Italy and Spain were the sources of the acute and convalescent COVID-19 samples. Sources were T cells, B-cell-depleted T cells, or PBMCs; the material itself was cDNA or gDNA.

Libraries were prepared by immunoSEQ multiplex PCR; TCRdb keeps only in-frame clonotypes and omits some of them. The sample includes approximately 140,000 clones, 65% to 90% of them seen just once. Germline lookup yields CDR1 MNHEY and CDR2 SMNVEV (reference sequence). J lost 5 bases, V lost 4 bases, and 5 bases had no gene match. The CDR3 is 15 residues long. The chain links TRBV27 to TRBJ2-3; 11 bases are a match to TRBD1. This sequence originates from a man between 65 and 85 years old with acute or convalescent COVID-19. Sequences were obtained from peripheral blood. The CDR3: CASSSRDRGLDTQYF. In DNA, the CDR3 is TGTGCCAGCAGTTCCCGGGACAGGGGGTTAGATACGCAGTATTTT.